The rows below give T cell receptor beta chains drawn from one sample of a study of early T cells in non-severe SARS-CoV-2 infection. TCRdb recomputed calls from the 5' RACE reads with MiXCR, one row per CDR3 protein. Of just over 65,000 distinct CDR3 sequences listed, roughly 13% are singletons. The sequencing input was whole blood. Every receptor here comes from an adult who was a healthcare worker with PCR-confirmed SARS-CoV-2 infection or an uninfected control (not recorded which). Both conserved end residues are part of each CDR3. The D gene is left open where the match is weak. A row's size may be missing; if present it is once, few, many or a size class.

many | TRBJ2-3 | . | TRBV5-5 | TGTGCCAGCAGCTCGCTCCTAGCTAGCACAGATACGCAGTATTTT | CASSSLLASTDTQYF
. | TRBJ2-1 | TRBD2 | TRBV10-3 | TGTGCCATCAGTGGTGGGACTAGCGGGATCAATGAGCAGTTCTTC | CAISGGTSGINEQFF
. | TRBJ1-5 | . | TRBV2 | TGTGCCAGCAGTCTGGACAGCACCAGGGGCAATCAGCCCCAGCATTTT | CASSLDSTRGNQPQHF
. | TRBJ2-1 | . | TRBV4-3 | TGCGCCAGCAGCCAAGATATTAGATCCTACAATGAGCAGTTCTTC | CASSQDIRSYNEQFF
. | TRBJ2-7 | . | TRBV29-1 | TGCAGCGTTGAATCCGATTCCTACGAGCAGTACTTC | CSVESDSYEQYF
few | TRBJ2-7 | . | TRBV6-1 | TGTGCCAGCAGTGAAGCGGGCTTCGAGCAGTACTTC | CASSEAGFEQYF
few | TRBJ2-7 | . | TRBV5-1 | TGCGCCAGCAGCTTGGCCGTCAGATCCTACGAGCAGTACTTC | CASSLAVRSYEQYF
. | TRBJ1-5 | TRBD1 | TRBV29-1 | TGCAGCGTCATGACAGGGCTCAATCAGCCCCAGCATTTT | CSVMTGLNQPQHF
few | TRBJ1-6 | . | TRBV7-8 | TGTGCCAGCAGCTTAGCGGGGCCTCCACCCCTCCACTTT | CASSLAGPPPLHF
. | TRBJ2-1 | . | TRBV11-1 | TGTGCCAGCAGCCTCACTTGGGGTGAGCAGTTCTTC | CASSLTWGEQFF
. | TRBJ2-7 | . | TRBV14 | TGTGCCAGCAGCCAGTCTAGAATGAACGAGCAGTACTTC | CASSQSRMNEQYF